Shown below are 17 T cell receptor beta chains from a single sample sequenced in a study of shared clonotypes between healthy human individuals. Profiling relied on immunoSEQ multiplex PCR, and the TCRdb table lists in-frame clones only, not all of them. The sample contains around 510,000 clones, about 80% of which appear only once. The sample taken for sequencing was PBMCs. The origin of the receptors is a woman aged 40 to 50 in good health. Some clones in this sample may be carry-over from other donors' samples.

The chain employs TRBV18 and TRBJ1-5; D remains unclear. The V gene lost 0 bases and the J gene lost 1 base, with 4 bases spanning the gap. This CDR3 is built from 14 residues. Germline CDR1 reads KGHSH; CDR2 reads LQKENI. The CDR3, as DNA: TGTGCCAGCTCACCACCGGCAAGCAATCAGCCCCAGCATTTT. The encoded protein is CASSPPASNQPQHF.

The CDR3 DNA reads TGTGCCTGGAGTAGTGGACTAGCGACCAATGAGCAGTTCTTC. It translates to CAWSSGLATNEQFF. The rearrangement uses TRBV30 and TRBJ2-1, with 9 bases identical to TRBD2. This CDR3 comprises 14 residues. Germline trimming cut 2 bases from V and 6 bases from J; bases unmatched to any gene: 5. Germline V gives CDR1 GTSNPN, CDR2 SVGIG (reference sequence).

The rearrangement joins TRBV27 to TRBJ2-2, with TRBD1 as a possible D gene (5 bases). Per the germline V gene, CDR1 is MNHEY and CDR2 is SMNVEV (reference sequence). CDR3 length: 20 amino acids. Trimming cost V 2 bases and J 0 bases, with 22 bases left between them. CDR3 residues: CASSLRVGAGLQPNTGELFF. Written as DNA, the CDR3 is TGTGCCAGCAGTTTAAGGGTTGGGGCCGGGCTCCAACCGAACACCGGGGAGCTGTTTTTT.

The chain combines TRBV4-2 with TRBJ2-1; either TRBD1 or TRBD2 may supply D (5 bases each). There are 18 residues in the CDR3. Germline CDR1 is LGHNA and CDR2 is YNFKEQ. The V end lost 4 bases, the J end lost 5 bases, and 24 bases lay between the germline ends. Here the CDR3 DNA reads TGTGCCAGCAGCCGTTTTGGGGGAGTTCGGGTGCCAAACAATGAGCAGTTCTTC. It is translated as CASSRFGGVRVPNNEQFF.

J is TRBJ2-5 and V is TRBV4-1; D is uncertain. The length of the CDR3 is 13 residues. Germline-derived CDR1 and CDR2 are MGHRA and YSYEKL. The V and J ends lost 1 base and 0 bases respectively, with 3 bases between them. CDR3 DNA: TGCGCCAGCAGCCAAGCCGACCAAGAGACCCAGTACTTC. Its translation is CASSQADQETQYF.

The gene calls are TRBV7-9 and TRBJ1-2; D call uncertain. Germline CDR1 reads SEHNR; CDR2 reads FQNEAQ (reference sequence). The CDR3 length is 13 residues. Trimming took off 5 bases at V and 7 bases at J, with 14 bases between the two ends. The CDR3 here is CASSRGDVSGYTF. CDR3 nucleotide sequence: TGTGCCAGCAGCCGAGGAGACGTCTCTGGCTACACCTTC. The variable domain in full, completed from reference TRBV7-9 and TRBJ1-2, reads DTGVSQNPRHKITKRGQNVTFRCDPISEHNRLYWYRQTLGQGPEFLTYFQNEAQLEKSRLLSDRFSAERPKGSFSTLEIQRTEQGDSAMYLCASSRGDVSGYTFGSGTRLTVV.

The chain combines TRBV5-4 with TRBJ2-1; D uncertain. This CDR3 is 16 amino acids long. CDR1 and CDR2 (germline): SGHNT, YYREEE (reference sequence). V lost 4 bases and J lost 3, with 17 bases in between. CDR3 sequence reads: CASSPRAARRYNEQFF. CDR3 bases: TGTGCCAGCAGCCCTCGGGCGGCTCGACGCTACAATGAGCAGTTCTTC.

As for this clone: The sample contains more than one DNA sequence encoding this CDR3. The J gene is TRBJ1-1, the V gene TRBV5-1; weak D call: TRBD1 (5 bases). V was clipped by 0 bases and J by 1 base, with 7 bases between them. Germline CDR1 SGHRS, CDR2 YFSETQ. This CDR3 is 14 amino acids long. CDR3 region: CASSLGTGNTEAFF. The CDR3 bases are TGCGCCAGCAGCTTGGGAACAGGGAACACTGAAGCTTTCTTT.

The gene calls are TRBV7-9 and TRBJ1-1; 8 bases align to TRBD1. The V and J ends lost 0 bases and 1 base, in that order; junction bases with no gene match: 4. Germline values: CDR1 SEHNR, CDR2 FQNEAQ (reference sequence). This CDR3 has 16 amino acids. CDR3 bases: TGTGCCAGCAGCTTAGCCTGGACAGGGACGAACACTGAAGCTTTCTTT. Translated, it gives CASSLAWTGTNTEAFF.

The rearrangement joins TRBV4-1 to TRBJ1-5; 8 nucleotides line up with TRBD1. Germline V gives CDR1 MGHRA, CDR2 YSYEKL. V lost 2 bases to trimming and J lost 7 bases; unmatched junction nucleotides: 7. The CDR3 runs 15 residues. The CDR3 DNA reads as TGCGCCAGCAGCCAAAGCCTGGACAGGGAACAGCCCCAGCATTTT. It specifies CASSQSLDREQPQHF.

A single count supports this clone. The chain combines TRBV19 with TRBJ1-1, with D possibly being TRBD1 (6 bases). The CDR3 has 14 amino acids. Trimming took off 7 bases at V and 5 bases at J, with 17 bases between the two ends. CDR1 and CDR2 from the germline V gene are LNHDA and SQIVND (reference sequence). The CDR3 sequence: CASTPTGLSTEAFF. CDR3 in DNA: TGTGCCAGTACCCCGACAGGACTCTCAACTGAAGCTTTCTTT.

A word on this clone: The sample carries other DNA sequences with the same CDR3. This chain connects TRBV9 to TRBJ2-3; D is ambiguous. The CDR3 loop spans 14 amino acids. The V end lost 0 bases, the J end lost 0 bases, and 5 bases lay between the germline ends. The germline V gene has CDR1 SGDLS and CDR2 YYNGEE. CDR3 protein: CASSVGPSTDTQYF. DNA for the CDR3: TGTGCCAGCAGCGTAGGTCCTAGCACAGATACGCAGTATTTT. The complete variable domain, with remaining parts taken from reference TRBV9 and TRBJ2-3, reads DSGVTQTPKHLITATGQRVTLRCSPRSGDLSVYWYQQSLDQGLQFLIQYYNGEERAKGNILERFSAQQFPDLHSELNLSSLELGDSALYFCASSVGPSTDTQYFGPGTRLTVL.

This clone was observed a few times. The J gene is TRBJ2-5, the V gene TRBV14; D is possibly TRBD2 (5 bases). CDR3 length equals 13 residues. Trimming removed 4 bases at V and 4 bases at J, with 10 bases between. Germline CDR1 and CDR2: SGHDN and FVKESK. CDR3 loop: CASSRASGETQYF. The DNA for the CDR3 is TGTGCCAGCAGCCGAGCCAGCGGAGAGACCCAGTACTTC.

The chain links TRBV29-1 to TRBJ2-2, with 7 bases fitting TRBD2. CDR3 length: 14 residues. The trim removed 7 bases at V and 5 bases at J, leaving 10 bases unmatched. The germline V gene encodes CDR1 SQVTM and CDR2 ANQGSEA. CDR3: CSGGVAGETGELFF. The CDR3 region has the DNA TGCAGCGGGGGCGTGGCGGGAGAGACCGGGGAGCTGTTTTTT.

This chain links TRBV5-1 with TRBJ2-1; D may match TRBD1 or TRBD2 (5 bases each). V gave up 0 bases and J gave up 0 bases, with 13 bases separating them. Germline assignment: CDR1 SGHRS and CDR2 YFSETQ. CDR3 length: 17 residues. The CDR3 spells CASSLGTDRVSYNEQFF. CDR3 nucleotides: TGCGCCAGCAGCTTGGGGACTGACAGAGTCTCCTACAATGAGCAGTTCTTC.

This clone appeared a few times. The rearrangement links TRBV28 to TRBJ2-3; D is unresolved. The CDR3 totals 14 residues. The V end was cut by 6 bases, the J end by 0 bases, with 10 bases between. The germline V gene encodes CDR1 MDHEN and CDR2 SYDVKM. The CDR3: CASRVSSSTDTQYF. Written as DNA, the CDR3 is TGTGCCAGCAGGGTCAGTTCTAGCACAGATACGCAGTATTTT.

The chain couples TRBV29-1 to TRBJ2-2, with 8 bases aligning to TRBD2. Germline V gene sequence: CDR1 SQVTM, CDR2 ANQGSEA. The length of the CDR3 is 13 residues. J gave up 4 bases and V 6 bases, and 4 bases lay outside the gene matches. In DNA, the CDR3 is TGCAGCGTCGCCGGGGGGGGCACCGGGGAGCTGTTTTTT. Its protein product is CSVAGGGTGELFF.